The rows below give T cell receptor beta chains drawn from one sample of a study of blood T cell repertoires in COVID-19. Some clones are missing from TCRdb's copy, which holds only in-frame ones; the method was immunoSEQ multiplex PCR. The sample lists hundreds of thousands of clones, approximately 83% occurring once. Sequencing was done on a sample of peripheral blood. All receptors come from a woman aged 40 to 55 with active or convalescent COVID-19. The CDR3 runs from the conserved cysteine through the conserved F or W. Each record gives: V gene, clone size, CDR3 length, D gene, J gene, CDR3 DNA, CDR3 protein. The D gene is left open where the match is weak. The size of a clone is reported for some rows only, either as once, few or many, or as a class for expanded clones.

v_gene: TRBV24-1
abundance: -
len: 16
d_gene: TRBD1
j_gene: TRBJ1-5
CDR3nt: TGTGCCACCAGTGATCCTGGACAGGGGCAGAATCAGCCCCAGCATTTT
CDR3aa: CATSDPGQGQNQPQHF

v_gene: TRBV11-2
abundance: -
len: 17
d_gene: TRBD2
j_gene: TRBJ2-1
CDR3nt: TGTGCCAGCAGCTTAGGGGGCGGGAGTAACTCCTACAATGAGCAGTTCTTC
CDR3aa: CASSLGGGSNSYNEQFF

v_gene: TRBV2
abundance: -
len: 15
d_gene: -
j_gene: TRBJ2-2
CDR3nt: TGTGCCAGCAGCGCTACCGGGACATCAACCGGGGAGCTGTTTTTT
CDR3aa: CASSATGTSTGELFF

v_gene: TRBV18
abundance: -
len: 13
d_gene: TRBD1
j_gene: TRBJ1-1
CDR3nt: TGTGCCAGCTCAGCGGGACAGGGGGCTGAAGCTTTCTTT
CDR3aa: CASSAGQGAEAFF

v_gene: TRBV28
abundance: -
len: 15
d_gene: TRBD1
j_gene: TRBJ1-1
CDR3nt: TGTGCCAGCAGTTTATCACAGGGGTGGGTCACTGAAGCTTTCTTT
CDR3aa: CASSLSQGWVTEAFF

v_gene: TRBV5-6
abundance: -
len: 13
d_gene: -
j_gene: TRBJ1-5
CDR3nt: TGTGCCAGCAGCTTGCGACAAAATCAGCCCCAGCATTTT
CDR3aa: CASSLRQNQPQHF

v_gene: TRBV3-1/TRBV3-2
abundance: -
len: 16
d_gene: -
j_gene: TRBJ2-2
CDR3nt: TGTGCCAGCAGCTCGACTTCCGGGGAAAACACCGGGGAGCTGTTTTTT
CDR3aa: CASSSTSGENTGELFF

v_gene: TRBV7-2
abundance: -
len: 16
d_gene: TRBD2
j_gene: TRBJ2-1
CDR3nt: TGTGCCAGCAGGGCTAGCGGGGGGCTGTCCTACAATGAGCAGTTCTTC
CDR3aa: CASRASGGLSYNEQFF

v_gene: TRBV6-1
abundance: -
len: 16
d_gene: -
j_gene: TRBJ2-4
CDR3nt: TGTGCCAGCAGTGAAGCCGGTCTAGAATCGAGAAACATTCAGTACTTC
CDR3aa: CASSEAGLESRNIQYF

v_gene: TRBV7-2
abundance: -
len: 15
d_gene: -
j_gene: TRBJ1-5
CDR3nt: TGTGCCAGCAGCTATCTGGCAGGTACCGGTCAGCCCCAGCATTTT
CDR3aa: CASSYLAGTGQPQHF

v_gene: TRBV7-9
abundance: few
len: 17
d_gene: -
j_gene: TRBJ2-1
CDR3nt: TGTGCCAGCAGCCCGCCGGTCCTCAGGTCCTCCTACAATGAGCAGTTCTTC
CDR3aa: CASSPPVLRSSYNEQFF

v_gene: TRBV7-8
abundance: -
len: 13
d_gene: TRBD1
j_gene: TRBJ2-1
CDR3nt: TGTGCCAGCAGCTCCGGGACAGAGATGGAGCAGTTCTTC
CDR3aa: CASSSGTEMEQFF

v_gene: TRBV15
abundance: -
len: 14
d_gene: -
j_gene: TRBJ1-2
CDR3nt: TGTGCCACCAGCAGAGATCAAGGGGTCGGAGGCTACACCTTC
CDR3aa: CATSRDQGVGGYTF

v_gene: TRBV7-3
abundance: -
len: 16
d_gene: TRBD2
j_gene: TRBJ2-3
CDR3nt: TGTGCCAGCAGCCCGAGCGGGGGGGCAATCACAGATACGCAGTATTTT
CDR3aa: CASSPSGGAITDTQYF

v_gene: TRBV19
abundance: few
len: 12
d_gene: -
j_gene: TRBJ1-3
CDR3nt: TGTGCCAGCGAGAGCTCTGGAAACACCATATATTTT
CDR3aa: CASESSGNTIYF

v_gene: TRBV7-2
abundance: -
len: 15
d_gene: TRBD1
j_gene: TRBJ2-4
CDR3nt: TGTGCCAGCAGCGGACAAACAGGGGGTGGAAACATTCAGTACTTC
CDR3aa: CASSGQTGGGNIQYF

v_gene: TRBV28
abundance: -
len: 12
d_gene: -
j_gene: TRBJ1-2
CDR3nt: TGTGCCAGCAGTTCAGGGAATTATGGCTACACCTTC
CDR3aa: CASSSGNYGYTF

v_gene: TRBV6-5
abundance: -
len: 14
d_gene: -
j_gene: TRBJ2-7
CDR3nt: TGTGCCAGCAGTCCGACACATCTTTCCTACGAGCAGTACTTC
CDR3aa: CASSPTHLSYEQYF

v_gene: TRBV30
abundance: -
len: 12
d_gene: -
j_gene: TRBJ1-2
CDR3nt: TGTGCCTCGCTCCTCCACAGGGATGGCTACACCTTC
CDR3aa: CASLLHRDGYTF

v_gene: TRBV25-1
abundance: -
len: 16
d_gene: TRBD1
j_gene: TRBJ1-4
CDR3nt: TGTGCCAGCCCATCGCTAACCGGGACAGGGGTCGAAAAACTGTTTTTT
CDR3aa: CASPSLTGTGVEKLFF

v_gene: TRBV6-5
abundance: -
len: 15
d_gene: TRBD1
j_gene: TRBJ2-1
CDR3nt: TGTGCCAGCACCACCGGACAGGGGGCCGACAATGAGCAGTTCTTC
CDR3aa: CASTTGQGADNEQFF